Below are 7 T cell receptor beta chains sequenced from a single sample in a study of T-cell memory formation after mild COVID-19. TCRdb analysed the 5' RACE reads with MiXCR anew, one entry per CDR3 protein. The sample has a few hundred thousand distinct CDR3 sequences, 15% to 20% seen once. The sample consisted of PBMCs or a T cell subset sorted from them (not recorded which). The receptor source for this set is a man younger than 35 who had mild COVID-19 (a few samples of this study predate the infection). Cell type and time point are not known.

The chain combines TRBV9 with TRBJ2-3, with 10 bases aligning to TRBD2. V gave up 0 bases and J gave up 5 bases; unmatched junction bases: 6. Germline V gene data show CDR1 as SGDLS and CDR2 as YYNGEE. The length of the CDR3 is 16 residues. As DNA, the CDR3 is TGTGCCAGCAGCGTAGGGGTAGCGGGGGGTGTAGATACGCAGTATTTT. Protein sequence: CASSVGVAGGVDTQYF.

CDR3 region: CASQPSDSYNEQFF. The CDR3 bases are TGTGCCAGCCAACCGTCTGACTCCTACAATGAGCAGTTCTTC. The chain has TRBV3-1 and TRBJ2-1; D unclear. Germline V gene data show CDR1 as LGHDT and CDR2 as YNNKEL (reference sequence). CDR3 size: 14 residues. V lost 8 bases and J lost 0, with 11 bases in between.

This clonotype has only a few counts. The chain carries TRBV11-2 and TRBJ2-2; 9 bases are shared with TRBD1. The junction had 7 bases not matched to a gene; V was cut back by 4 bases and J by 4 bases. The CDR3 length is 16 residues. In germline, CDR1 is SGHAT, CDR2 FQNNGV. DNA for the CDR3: TGTGCCAGCAGCTCTTACGGACAGGGGTCCACCGGGGAGCTGTTTTTT. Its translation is CASSSYGQGSTGELFF.

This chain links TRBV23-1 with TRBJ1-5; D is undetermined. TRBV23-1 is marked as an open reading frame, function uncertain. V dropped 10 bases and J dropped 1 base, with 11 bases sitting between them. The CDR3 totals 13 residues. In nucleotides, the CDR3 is TGCGCCACTCCGCGTCGGAGCAATCAGCCCCAGCATTTT. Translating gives CATPRRSNQPQHF.

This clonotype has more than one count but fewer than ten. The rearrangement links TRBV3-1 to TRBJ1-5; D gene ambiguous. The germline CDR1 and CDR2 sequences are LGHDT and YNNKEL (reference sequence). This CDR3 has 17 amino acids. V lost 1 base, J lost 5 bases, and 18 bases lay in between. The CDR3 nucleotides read TGTGCCAGCAGCCAAGGGAGTACAGCGGATTTGGATCAGCCCCAGCATTTT. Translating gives CASSQGSTADLDQPQHF.

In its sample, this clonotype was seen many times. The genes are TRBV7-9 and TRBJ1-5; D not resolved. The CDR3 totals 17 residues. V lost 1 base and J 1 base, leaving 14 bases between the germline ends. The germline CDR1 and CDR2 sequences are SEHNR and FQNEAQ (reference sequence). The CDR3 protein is CASSLGSGIPSNQPQHF. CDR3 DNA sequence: TGTGCCAGCAGCTTAGGGTCCGGGATCCCGAGCAATCAGCCCCAGCATTTT.

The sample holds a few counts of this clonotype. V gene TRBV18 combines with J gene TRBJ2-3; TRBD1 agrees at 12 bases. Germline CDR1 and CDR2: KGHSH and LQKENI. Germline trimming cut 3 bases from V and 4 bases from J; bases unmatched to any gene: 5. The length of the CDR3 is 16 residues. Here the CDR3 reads CASSPTGTGGSDTQYF. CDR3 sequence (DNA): TGTGCCAGCTCACCGACCGGGACAGGGGGCTCAGATACGCAGTATTTT.